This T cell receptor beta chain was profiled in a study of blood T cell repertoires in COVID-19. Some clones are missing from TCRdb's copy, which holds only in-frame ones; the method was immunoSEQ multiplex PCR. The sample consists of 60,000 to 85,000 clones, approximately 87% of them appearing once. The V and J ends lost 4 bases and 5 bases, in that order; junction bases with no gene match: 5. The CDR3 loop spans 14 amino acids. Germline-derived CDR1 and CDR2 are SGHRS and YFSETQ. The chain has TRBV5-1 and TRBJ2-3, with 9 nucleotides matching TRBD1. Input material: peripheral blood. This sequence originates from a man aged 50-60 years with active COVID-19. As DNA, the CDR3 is TGCGCCAGCAGCAAGGACAGGGGCGAAGATACGCAGTATTTT. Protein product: CASSKDRGEDTQYF.